This TCR beta chain comes out of a study of identifying expanded T cells in peripheral blood. Study results and limitations: Around 1.2 clones differed between technical replicates, versus approximately 17 and 20 over time. Clone count variance between approximately 2-week samples rose with total template count.

The CDR3 has 14 residues. Germline CDR1 and CDR2: SGHTA and FQGTGA. With 4 bases clipped from V and 4 bases from J, the junction kept 5 bases outside the gene matches. Collection occurred without any documented infections or immune events in donors. In the case of this clone: What it recognizes is unknown.

Profiled with immunoSEQ multiplex PCR; TCRdb holds only in-frame clones, not every one. The data hold 50,000 to 60,000 clones, with approximately 82% observed a single time. The chain combines TRBV7-3 with TRBJ1-1; 8 nucleotides align to TRBD1. The source of this sequence is a person aged 18 to 75 in good health. The sample was blood. The DNA of the CDR3 is TGTGCCAGCAGCTCACAGGGGGGAGTCACTGAAGCTTTCTTT. Protein sequence: CASSSQGGVTEAFF.